These 19 T cell receptor beta chains were all obtained from the same sample, sequenced in a study of cytomegalovirus exposure and HLA in healthy donors. The PCR used 60 Vbeta and 13 Jbeta primers. Sequencing was performed with immunoSEQ multiplex PCR; in TCRdb, only in-frame clones are kept and a portion is missing. Here the sample spans roughly 220,000 clones, 65% to 75% being singletons. The material sequenced was PBMCs. These receptors were collected from a woman aged 25 to 39 in good health and CMV-seronegative.

The gene calls are TRBV4-1 and TRBJ2-4; a weak D match, TRBD1 (5 bases). The V gene lost 5 bases and the J gene lost 2 bases, with 13 bases spanning the gap. From germline, CDR1 is MGHRA and CDR2 YSYEKL. This CDR3 has 15 residues. The CDR3 sequence is CASSANQGSKNIQYF. CDR3 DNA sequence: TGCGCCAGCAGCGCCAACCAGGGTTCCAAAAACATTCAGTACTTC.

The chain recombines TRBV6-5 with TRBJ1-1; maybe TRBD1 (6 bases). V was pared by 5 bases and J by 3 bases, with 10 bases between. Germline CDR1 MNHEY, CDR2 SVGAGI. The CDR3 loop spans 13 amino acids. DNA of the CDR3: TGTGCCAGCAGTCCTTCAGGGGACACTGAAGCTTTCTTT. This codes for CASSPSGDTEAFF.

In this sample, this clone turned up a few times. J is TRBJ1-2 and V is TRBV5-1; D might be TRBD1 (6 bases). Germline CDR1 SGHRS, CDR2 YFSETQ. Trimming cost V 3 bases and J 1 base, with 25 bases left between them. The CDR3 length is 19 residues. CDR3 sequence: CASSSSVVTGSVFNYGYTF. The CDR3, as DNA: TGCGCCAGCAGCTCCTCTGTTGTAACAGGGTCGGTTTTTAACTATGGCTACACCTTC. The full variable domain, with the rest looked up from reference TRBV5-1 and TRBJ1-2, is KAGVTQTPRYLIKTRGQQVTLSCSPISGHRSVSWYQQTPGQGLQFLFEYFSETQRNKGNFPGRFSGRQFSNSRSEMNVSTLELGDSALYLCASSSSVVTGSVFNYGYTFGSGTRLTVV.

V gene TRBV30 combines with J gene TRBJ2-7, with 10 nucleotides matching TRBD1. This CDR3 is 15 amino acids long. The ends lost 1 base at V and 1 base at J; junction bases unmatched: 4. Germline lookup yields CDR1 GTSNPN and CDR2 SVGIG (reference sequence). The CDR3 DNA reads as TGTGCCTGGAGTGGGGACAGGGGAATGTCCTACGAGCAGTACTTC. Translation: CAWSGDRGMSYEQYF.

The count of this clone is one. The chain carries TRBV5-1 and TRBJ1-2; no reliable D call. Germline V gene data show CDR1 as SGHRS and CDR2 as YFSETQ. The CDR3 extends over 12 amino acids. V was pared by 3 bases and J by 3 bases, with 6 bases between. The CDR3 region has the DNA TGCGCCAGCAGCTCCCGGGACTATGGCTACACCTTC. Amino acid sequence: CASSSRDYGYTF.

The chain combines TRBV5-4 with TRBJ2-5, with D tentatively TRBD2 (6 bases). The CDR3 runs to 15 residues. CDR1 and CDR2 (germline): SGHNT, YYREEE (reference sequence). The ends were cut back, 1 base at V and 5 bases at J, with 15 bases in the middle. CDR3 sequence (DNA): TGTGCCAGCAGCTTGTCCCCAGGGAGGTATGAGACCCAGTACTTC. Translation: CASSLSPGRYETQYF.

This clone showed up just a few times. This chain links TRBV6-6 with TRBJ1-5; 7 bases are shared with TRBD1. The CDR3 is made up of 13 amino acids. CDR1 MNHNY and CDR2 SVGAGI come from the germline V gene (reference sequence). V was clipped by 6 bases and J by 2 bases; unmatched bases: 1. CDR3 region: CASSTGGNQPQHF. The CDR3, as DNA: TGTGCCAGCAGCACAGGGGGCAATCAGCCCCAGCATTTT.

This clone was recorded once. V gene TRBV11-2 combines with J gene TRBJ1-2, with 7 positions matching TRBD1. J gave up 1 base and V 4 bases, and 12 bases lay outside the gene matches. Germline V gives CDR1 SGHAT, CDR2 FQNNGV. CDR3 length: 17 residues. This CDR3 reads CASSSHPTGILNYGYTF. DNA for the CDR3: TGTGCCAGCAGCTCCCACCCGACAGGGATTCTTAACTATGGCTACACCTTC.

This chain joins TRBV5-6 and TRBJ1-2; the D gene is possibly TRBD1 (6 bases). The germline V gene has CDR1 SGHDT and CDR2 YYEEEE. The V and J ends lost 0 bases and 4 bases respectively, with 13 bases between them. The CDR3 consists of 15 residues. This CDR3 is CASSLVAGAPYGYTF. CDR3 DNA sequence: TGTGCCAGCAGCTTGGTAGCAGGGGCACCCTATGGCTACACCTTC.

The V gene is TRBV4-3, the J gene TRBJ1-1; maybe TRBD1 (6 bases). V was cut by 4 bases and J by 0 bases, with 15 bases left in between. CDR1 and CDR2 from the germline V gene are LGHNA and YSLEER. The CDR3 extends over 16 amino acids. CDR3 DNA: TGCGCCAGCAGCCCCCGACCGGGACAATTGAACACTGAAGCTTTCTTT. Protein product: CASSPRPGQLNTEAFF.

The rearrangement uses TRBV19 and TRBJ2-3; a possible D gene is TRBD1 (5 bases). The CDR3 loop spans 13 amino acids. Germline loops: CDR1 LNHDA, CDR2 SQIVND (reference sequence). Trimming took off 4 bases at V and 5 bases at J, with 10 bases between the two ends. The CDR3 reads CASSNSRGDTQYF. As DNA, the CDR3 is TGTGCCAGTAGTAACAGTAGGGGAGATACGCAGTATTTT.

Points on this clone: A junction boundary mismatches the germline segment, possibly from a read error. The chain has TRBV9 and TRBJ1-6; D not resolved. The CDR3 extends over 16 amino acids. Germline assignment: CDR1 SGDLS and CDR2 YYNGEE. This chain's CDR3 is CASSVGVSSYNSPLHF. CDR3 nucleotide sequence: TGTGCCAGCAGCGTAGGGGTTAGCTCCTATAATTCCCCCCTCCACTTT.

This rearrangement joins TRBV18 to TRBJ2-1; 12 nucleotides agree with TRBD2. V was clipped by 6 bases and J by 1 base; unmatched bases: 4. The CDR3 sequence is 16 residues long. CDR1 KGHSH and CDR2 LQKENI come from the germline V gene. CDR3 nucleotide sequence: TGTGCCAGCTCGCAAGGACTAGCGGGGTCCTACAATGAGCAGTTCTTC. It is translated as CASSQGLAGSYNEQFF.

This clone was counted a single time. The genes are TRBV6-5 and TRBJ1-1, with D possibly matching TRBD1 (5 bases). V was pared by 0 bases and J by 6 bases, with 14 bases between. Germline V CDR1 and CDR2: MNHEY, SVGAGI. The length of the CDR3 is 15 residues. Here the CDR3 DNA reads TGTGCCAGCAGTTACTCGCAGGGAGGTGGTGCTGAAGCTTTCTTT. The encoded protein is CASSYSQGGGAEAFF.

This clone was detected once. V gene TRBV5-4 combines with J gene TRBJ2-7, with 7 bases identical to TRBD2. The CDR3 sequence is 14 residues long. V was pared by 3 bases and J by 4 bases, with 7 bases of the junction left unmatched. Germline values: CDR1 SGHNT, CDR2 YYREEE (reference sequence). The CDR3 nucleotides are TGTGCCAGCAGCTGGGGGGGAGGGGATTACGAGCAGTACTTC. Its translation: CASSWGGGDYEQYF. Full variable domain (missing parts from reference TRBV5-4 and TRBJ2-7): ETGVTQSPTHLIKTRGQQVTLRCSSQSGHNTVSWYQQALGQGPQFIFQYYREEENGRGNFPPRFSGLQFPNYSSELNVNALELDDSALYLCASSWGGGDYEQYFGPGTRLTVT.

The J gene is TRBJ2-5, the V gene TRBV19, with D possibly being TRBD1 (6 bases). Gene TRBJ2-7 matches the end of the DNA better, so the J call may be wrong. Germline loops: CDR1 LNHDA, CDR2 SQIVND (reference sequence). The CDR3 length is 16 residues. CDR3 region: CASSVGYGTRGYEQYF. CDR3 DNA sequence: TGTGCCAGTAGCGTAGGGTACGGGACACGGGGCTACGAGCAGTACTTC.

V and J are TRBV5-1 and TRBJ2-1; TRBD1 aligns across 9 bases. This CDR3 has 15 residues. Trimming at V came to 7 bases and at J to 7 bases, leaving 12 bases not matched to a gene. CDR1 is SGHRS, CDR2 YFSETQ, per germline. This CDR3 reads CASRIGTGSVNEQFF. As DNA, the CDR3 is TGCGCCAGCCGAATAGGGACAGGGAGCGTAAATGAGCAGTTCTTC.

This chain connects TRBV6-6 to TRBJ2-3; D might be TRBD2 (6 bases). The germline V and J ends were trimmed by 2 bases and 0 bases, with 12 bases remaining between them. CDR3 size: 16 residues. Germline CDR1 is MNHNY and CDR2 is SVGAGI (reference sequence). DNA of the CDR3: TGTGCCAGCAGTTACGGGCTAGCGCTTAGCACAGATACGCAGTATTTT. Translation gives CASSYGLALSTDTQYF.

This chain uses TRBV9 with TRBJ1-1; TRBD1 matches 11 bases. The CDR3 is 14 residues long. The germline V gene has CDR1 SGDLS and CDR2 YYNGEE. The trim removed 3 bases at V and 5 bases at J, leaving 3 bases unmatched. The CDR3 is CASSGTGGLTEAFF. In DNA, the CDR3 is TGTGCCAGCAGCGGGACAGGGGGCTTGACTGAAGCTTTCTTT.